This T cell receptor beta chain was sequenced for a study of Ad26.COV2.S vaccination and SARS-CoV-2 variants. Germline V lookup: CDR1 LNHNV, CDR2 YYDKDF (reference sequence). V lost 0 bases and J 11 bases, leaving 16 bases between the germline ends. This CDR3 spans 14 amino acids. About this clone itself: What it binds is not known.

General study points: Following vaccination, spike-specific CD8+ and CD4+ T cell responses reportedly exhibited substantial breadth.

Profiled with immunoSEQ multiplex PCR; TCRdb holds only in-frame clones, not every one. This sample yields approximately 340,000 clones, of which about 91% are seen a single time; 3% to 5% belongs to the top ten. The specimen was peripheral blood, collected after recovery from COVID-19. V gene TRBV15 combines with J gene TRBJ1-2; D might be TRBD1 (6 bases). The TCR was taken from a human donor who had recovered from COVID-19. The CDR3 reads CATSRDLSGGQYTF. As DNA, the CDR3 is TGTGCCACCAGCAGAGATTTGTCCGGGGGGCAGTACACCTTC. Using reference TRBV15 and TRBJ1-2 for the parts outside the CDR3, the full variable domain is DAMVIQNPRYQVTQFGKPVTLSCSQTLNHNVMYWYQQKSSQAPKLLFHYYDKDFNNEADTPDNFQSRRPNTSFCFLDIRSPGLGDTAMYLCATSRDLSGGQYTFGSGTRLTVV.